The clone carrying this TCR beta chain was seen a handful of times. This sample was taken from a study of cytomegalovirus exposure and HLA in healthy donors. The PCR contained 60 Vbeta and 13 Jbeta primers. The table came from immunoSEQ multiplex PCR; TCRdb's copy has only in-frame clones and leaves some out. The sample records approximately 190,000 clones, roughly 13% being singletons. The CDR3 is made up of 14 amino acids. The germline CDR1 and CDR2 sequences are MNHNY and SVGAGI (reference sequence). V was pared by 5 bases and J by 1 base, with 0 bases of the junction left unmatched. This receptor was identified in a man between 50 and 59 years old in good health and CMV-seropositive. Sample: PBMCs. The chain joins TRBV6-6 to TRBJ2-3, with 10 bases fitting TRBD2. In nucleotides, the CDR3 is TGTGCCAGCAGTCTAGCGGGGGGCACAGATACGCAGTATTTT. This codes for CASSLAGGTDTQYF.